This T cell receptor (beta chain) appears in the sequencing data of a study of T-cell reconstitution after alpha-beta-depleted transplantation in children. Germline CDR1 reads LNHDA; CDR2 reads SQIVND (reference sequence). The CDR3 spans 16 residues. The ends lost 5 bases at V and 3 bases at J; junction bases unmatched: 9. This sample's TCRbeta library carried unique molecular identifier barcodes. TCRdb reprocessed the PCR reads via MiXCR and lists one record per CDR3 protein. The sample includes around 360,000 distinct CDR3 sequences, under 13% of them seen just once. The gene calls are TRBV19 and TRBJ2-1; TRBD2 aligns across 8 bases. The TCR originated in a human donor who donated a stem cell graft to a child with acute lymphoblastic leukemia. Source: PBMCs from the stem cell graft donor, taken from the stem cell graft. DNA of the CDR3: TGTGCCAGTAGTGCCGGGTCTAGCGGGTACTACAATGAGCAGTTCTTC. The encoded protein is CASSAGSSGYYNEQFF.